These T cell receptor beta chains were read from a single sample in a study of PD-1 blockade in classical Hodgkin lymphoma. Some clones are missing from TCRdb's copy, which holds only in-frame ones; the method was immunoSEQ multiplex PCR. The sample consists of around 30,000 clones, 70% to 90% of them appearing once. The starting material was CD4+ T cells from blood, obtained before the fourth cycle of nivolumab. These receptors all stem from a human donor with classical Hodgkin lymphoma. Both conserved end residues are part of each CDR3. Each record gives: J gene, D gene, V gene, clone size, CDR3 protein, CDR3 DNA. The D gene is left open where the match is weak. Rows give clone size only sometimes, using once, few, many, or a class for an expanded clone.

>TRBJ1-2|-|TRBV2|-
CASSLRDRFAGYTF
TGTGCCAGCAGTCTGCGGGACCGCTTCGCGGGCTACACCTTC
>TRBJ2-3|-|TRBV5-1|-
CASSFLSGTTDTQYF
TGCGCCAGCAGCTTTCTTAGCGGAACCACAGATACGCAGTATTTT
>TRBJ2-5|-|TRBV5-1|-
CASSLTLTGLGETQYF
TGCGCCAGCAGCTTGACCCTTACAGGGCTCGGGGAGACCCAGTACTTC
>TRBJ1-1|TRBD1|TRBV5-4|once
CASSSRQGGTEAFF
TGTGCCAGCAGCTCCAGACAGGGTGGGACTGAAGCTTTCTTT
>TRBJ1-2|-|TRBV5-1|-
CASTIDGSYGYTF
TGCGCCAGCACCATAGATGGGTCCTATGGCTACACCTTC
>TRBJ1-1|-|TRBV7-9|-
CASRKDRNTEAFF
TGTGCCAGCAGGAAGGACCGAAACACTGAAGCTTTCTTT
>TRBJ2-7|-|TRBV6-5|-
CASSYFGNSYEQYF
TGTGCCAGCAGTTACTTCGGAAACTCCTACGAGCAGTACTTC
>TRBJ2-5|-|TRBV5-1|-
CASKLAAGQSPQETQYF
TGCGCCAGCAAATTGGCGGCAGGACAATCCCCCCAAGAGACCCAGTACTTC
>TRBJ2-1|TRBD1|TRBV5-1|-
CASSLEGGAGNEQFF
TGCGCCAGCAGCTTGGAAGGGGGCGCTGGGAATGAGCAGTTCTTC
>TRBJ1-3|-|TRBV5-1|-
CASSLGRTGNTIYF
TGCGCCAGCAGCTTGGGGAGGACAGGAAACACCATATATTTT
>TRBJ1-2|TRBD1|TRBV15|-
CATSREGGSWEYGYTF
TGTGCCACCAGCAGAGAAGGGGGCTCCTGGGAGTATGGCTACACCTTC
>TRBJ2-7|TRBD1|TRBV2|-
CATGQGINEQYF
TGTGCCACAGGACAGGGGATCAACGAGCAGTACTTC
>TRBJ1-6|-|TRBV20-1|-
CSALELPSLHF
TGCAGTGCTCTTGAGCTCCCCTCCCTCCACTTT
>TRBJ1-1|TRBD1|TRBV7-9|-
CASSFLQGATEAFF
TGTGCCAGCAGCTTTTTACAGGGGGCAACTGAAGCTTTCTTT
>TRBJ2-7|-|TRBV7-3|-
CASSQGGTLFF
TGTGCCAGCAGCCAAGGCGGGACTCTATTTTTC
>TRBJ2-1|TRBD1|TRBV7-9|-
CASSSTQGAGWAESQFF
TGTGCCAGCAGCTCTACACAGGGGGCGGGTTGGGCGGAATCGCAGTTCTTC
>TRBJ1-5|-|TRBV9|-
CASSRTVDQPQHF
TGTGCCAGCAGCCGGACGGTAGATCAGCCCCAGCATTTT
>TRBJ1-2|TRBD1|TRBV6-5|-
CASSQTGRESYGYTF
TGTGCCAGCAGCCAGACAGGGAGGGAGAGCTATGGCTACACCTTC
>TRBJ2-5|TRBD1|TRBV27|once
CASSSGTAARETQYF
TGTGCCAGCAGTTCAGGGACAGCCGCTCGAGAGACCCAGTACTTC
>TRBJ1-1|-|TRBV7-9|-
CASSLAAASGAEAFF
TGTGCCAGCAGCTTAGCGGCAGCTTCGGGGGCTGAAGCTTTCTTT
>TRBJ1-3|-|TRBV5-1|-
CASSLASGQLYSGNTIYF
TGCGCCAGCAGCTTGGCCAGTGGACAGCTGTACTCTGGAAACACCATATATTTT
>TRBJ2-5|-|TRBV5-1|-
CASSLNVEETQYF
TGCGCCAGCAGCTTGAATGTAGAGGAGACCCAGTACTTC
>TRBJ1-4|-|TRBV6-1|-
CASSARGRANEKLFF
TGTGCCAGCAGCGCCAGGGGACGGGCTAATGAAAAACTGTTTTTT
>TRBJ1-2|-|TRBV5-1|-
CASSNDGTYGYTF
TGCGCCAGCAGCAACGACGGAACCTATGGCTACACCTTC
>TRBJ2-7|TRBD1|TRBV5-1|-
CASSSGQGSDEQYF
TGCGCCAGCAGCTCGGGACAGGGTAGTGACGAGCAGTACTTC
>TRBJ2-7|TRBD1|TRBV5-1|few
CASSFRQGAYEQYF
TGCGCCAGCAGCTTCCGGCAGGGGGCTTACGAGCAGTACTTC
>TRBJ2-5|-|TRBV5-1|few
CASSHLGETQYF
TGCGCCAGCAGCCATCTCGGAGAGACCCAGTACTTC
>TRBJ2-1|-|TRBV10-3|-
CAITPGGNEQFF
TGTGCCATCACCCCCGGGGGCAATGAGCAGTTCTTC
>TRBJ2-5|TRBD2|TRBV19|-
CASSSGGTRRTQYF
TGTGCCAGTAGTAGCGGGGGGACAAGACGGACCCAGTACTTC
>TRBJ2-7|-|TRBV2|-
CASRTAYEQYF
TGTGCCAGCAGGACAGCCTACGAGCAGTACTTC
>TRBJ1-1|-|TRBV21-1|-
CASPKAKGSLYTEAFF
TGTGCCAGCCCTAAAGCTAAGGGCTCGCTGTACACTGAAGCTTTCTTT
>TRBJ1-1|-|TRBV30|-
CAWGMNTEAFF
TGTGCCTGGGGAATGAACACTGAAGCTTTCTTT
>TRBJ1-1|-|TRBV6-5|-
CASSYSAKEAFF
TGTGCCAGCAGTTACTCTGCGAAAGAAGCTTTCTTT
>TRBJ2-5|-|TRBV9|-
CASSAGERGVGETQYF
TGTGCCAGCAGCGCAGGGGAGCGCGGGGTCGGGGAGACCCAGTACTTC